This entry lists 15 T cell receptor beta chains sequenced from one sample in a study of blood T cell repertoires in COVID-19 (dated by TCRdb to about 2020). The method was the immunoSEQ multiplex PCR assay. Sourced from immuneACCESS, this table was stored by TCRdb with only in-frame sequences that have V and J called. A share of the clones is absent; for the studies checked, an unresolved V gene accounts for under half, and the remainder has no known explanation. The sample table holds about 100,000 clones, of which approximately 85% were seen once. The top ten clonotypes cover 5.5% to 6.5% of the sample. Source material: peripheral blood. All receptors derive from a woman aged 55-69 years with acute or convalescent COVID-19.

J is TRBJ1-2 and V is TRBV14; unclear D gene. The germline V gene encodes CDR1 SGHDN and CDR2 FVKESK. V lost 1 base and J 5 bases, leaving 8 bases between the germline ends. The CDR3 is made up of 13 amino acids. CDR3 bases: TGTGCCAGCAGCCAAGGACTGATATATGGCTACACCTTC. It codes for CASSQGLIYGYTF.

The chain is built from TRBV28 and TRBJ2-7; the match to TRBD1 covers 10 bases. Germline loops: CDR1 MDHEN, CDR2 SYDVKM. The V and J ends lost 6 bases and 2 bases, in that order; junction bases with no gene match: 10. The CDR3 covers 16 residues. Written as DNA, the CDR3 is TGTGCCAGCAGCCTACTGACAGGGGGCAAGACCTACGAGCAGTACTTC. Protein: CASSLLTGGKTYEQYF.

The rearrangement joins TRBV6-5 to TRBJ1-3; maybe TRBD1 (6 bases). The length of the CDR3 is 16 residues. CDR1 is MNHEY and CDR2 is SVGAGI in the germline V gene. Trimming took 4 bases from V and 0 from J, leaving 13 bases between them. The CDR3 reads CASSSQGILSGNTIYF. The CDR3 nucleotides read TGTGCCAGCAGTTCGCAGGGGATCCTCTCTGGAAACACCATATATTTT.

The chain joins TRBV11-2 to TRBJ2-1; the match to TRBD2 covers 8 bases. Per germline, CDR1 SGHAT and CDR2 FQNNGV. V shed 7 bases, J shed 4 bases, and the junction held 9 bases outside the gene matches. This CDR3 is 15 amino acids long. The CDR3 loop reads CASTNGGGGYNEQFF. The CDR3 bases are TGTGCCAGCACCAACGGGGGGGGAGGATACAATGAGCAGTTCTTC.

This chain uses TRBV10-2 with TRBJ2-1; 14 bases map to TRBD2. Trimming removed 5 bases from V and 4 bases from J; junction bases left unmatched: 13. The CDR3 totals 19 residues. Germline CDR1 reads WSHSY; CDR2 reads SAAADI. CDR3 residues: CASSRVPGTSGSSYNEQFF. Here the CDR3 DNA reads TGCGCCAGCAGTAGAGTTCCCGGGACTAGCGGGAGCTCATACAATGAGCAGTTCTTC.

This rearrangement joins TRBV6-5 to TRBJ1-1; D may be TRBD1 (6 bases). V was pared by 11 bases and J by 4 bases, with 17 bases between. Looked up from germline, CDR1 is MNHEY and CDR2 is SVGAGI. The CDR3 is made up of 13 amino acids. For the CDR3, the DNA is TGTGCCTGTAGGGGGTGGGGACGCACTGAAGCTTTCTTT. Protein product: CACRGWGRTEAFF.

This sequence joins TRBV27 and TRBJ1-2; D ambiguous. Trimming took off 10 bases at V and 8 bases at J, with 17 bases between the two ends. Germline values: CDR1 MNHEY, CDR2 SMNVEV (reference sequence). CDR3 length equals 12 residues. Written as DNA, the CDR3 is TGTGCCACGAGCGGGGTCGGAGGGGGCTACACCTTC. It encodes CATSGVGGGYTF.

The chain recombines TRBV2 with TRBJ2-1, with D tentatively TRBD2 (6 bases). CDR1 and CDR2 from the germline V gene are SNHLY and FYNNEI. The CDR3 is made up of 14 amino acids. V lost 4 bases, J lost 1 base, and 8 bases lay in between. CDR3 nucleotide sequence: TGTGCCAGCAGTGTTAGCGGATCCTACAATGAGCAGTTCTTC. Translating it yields CASSVSGSYNEQFF.

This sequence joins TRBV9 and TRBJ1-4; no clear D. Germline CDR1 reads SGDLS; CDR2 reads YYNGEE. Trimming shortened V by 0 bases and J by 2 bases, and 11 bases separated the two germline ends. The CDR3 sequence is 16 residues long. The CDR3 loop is CASSVGPRRTNEKLFF. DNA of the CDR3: TGTGCCAGCAGCGTAGGTCCCAGGAGGACTAATGAAAAACTGTTTTTT.

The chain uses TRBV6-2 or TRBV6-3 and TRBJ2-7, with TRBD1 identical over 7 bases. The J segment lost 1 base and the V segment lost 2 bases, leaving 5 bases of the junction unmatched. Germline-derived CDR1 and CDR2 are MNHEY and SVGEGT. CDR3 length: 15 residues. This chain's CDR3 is CASSYLMGQSYEQYF. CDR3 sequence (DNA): TGTGCCAGCAGTTACCTGATGGGACAGTCCTACGAGCAGTACTTC.

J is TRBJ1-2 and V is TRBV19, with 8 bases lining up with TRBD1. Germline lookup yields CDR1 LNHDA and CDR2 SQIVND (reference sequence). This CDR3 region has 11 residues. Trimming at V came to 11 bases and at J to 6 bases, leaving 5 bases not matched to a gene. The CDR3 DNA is TGTGCCGGGAGGACAGGGAATGGCTACACCTTC. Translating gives CAGRTGNGYTF.

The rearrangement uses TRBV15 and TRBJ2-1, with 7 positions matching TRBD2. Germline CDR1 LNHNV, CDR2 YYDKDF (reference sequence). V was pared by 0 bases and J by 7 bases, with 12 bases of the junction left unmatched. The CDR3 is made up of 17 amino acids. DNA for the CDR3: TGTGCCACCAGCAGAGATCGTGGGGCGGGAGCGGGGAATGAGCAGTTCTTC. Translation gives CATSRDRGAGAGNEQFF.

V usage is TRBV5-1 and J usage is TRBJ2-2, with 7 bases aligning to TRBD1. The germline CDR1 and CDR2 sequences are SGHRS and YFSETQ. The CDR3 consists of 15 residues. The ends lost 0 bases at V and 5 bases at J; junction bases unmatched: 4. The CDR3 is CASSLGQGITGELFF. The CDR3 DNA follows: TGCGCCAGCAGCTTGGGACAGGGTATAACCGGGGAGCTGTTTTTT.

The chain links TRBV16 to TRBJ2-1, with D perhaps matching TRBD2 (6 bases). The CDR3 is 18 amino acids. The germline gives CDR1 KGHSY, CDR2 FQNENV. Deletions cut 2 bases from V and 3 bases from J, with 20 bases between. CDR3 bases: TGTGCCAGCAGCCAAAGGGTCGGGAGTAGCTTCCTCTACAATGAGCAGTTCTTC. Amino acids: CASSQRVGSSFLYNEQFF. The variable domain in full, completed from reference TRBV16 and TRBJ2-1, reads GEEVAQTPKHLVRGEGQKAKLYCAPIKGHSYVFWYQQVLKNEFKFLISFQNENVFDETGMPKERFSAKCLPNSPCSLEIQATKLEDSAVYFCASSQRVGSSFLYNEQFFGPGTRLTVL.

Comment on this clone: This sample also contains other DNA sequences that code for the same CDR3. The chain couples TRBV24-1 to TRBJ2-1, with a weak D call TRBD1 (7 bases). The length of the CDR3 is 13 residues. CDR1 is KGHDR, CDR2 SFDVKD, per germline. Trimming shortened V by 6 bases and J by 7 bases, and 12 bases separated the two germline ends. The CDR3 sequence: CATSRPGGNEQFF. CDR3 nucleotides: TGTGCCACCAGTAGGCCAGGGGGGAATGAGCAGTTCTTC.